This T cell receptor (beta chain) was captured in a study of PD-1 blockade in classical Hodgkin lymphoma (dated by TCRdb to between 2020 and 2021). Context from the whole study: Nivolumab dosing was 3 mg/kg intravenously every 2 weeks, continuing until either disease progression or unacceptable toxicity. A peripheral blood immune signature of response to PD-1 blockade in classical Hodgkin lymphoma was defined using TCR beta sequencing and CyTOF. What the authors observed across the whole study: A significant rise by C4D1 was seen in CD4+ but not CD8+ TCR diversity (p=0.0027 vs p=0.16), with the rise being most apparent in complete responders (p=0.02). The study was restricted to a single clinical trial cohort, and the causes of repertoire differences, possibly disease activity or prior therapy, were left undefined. Baseline TCR diversity was reported to be lower in newly diagnosed patients than in healthy donors and to be lower still in relapsed/refractory patients. Lower diversity was seen in patients whose nivolumab began less than 1 year after ASCT, and these patients were left out of later analyses so that immune reconstitution would not confound the results. Trial patients achieving complete response had baseline diversity similar to newly diagnosed patients, whereas partial responders and progressors had significantly lower diversity.

This clone came up a few times. Its antigen remains undetermined. No clone much larger than this one lies a single base away; base qualities are absent. Genomic DNA was extracted with the Qiagen DNeasy kit from unsorted PBMCs and from negatively selected CD4+ and CD8+ fractions. TCR beta CDR3 regions were subjected to amplification by immunoSEQ multiplex PCR with primers that anneal to V and J segments. A synthetic immune receptor repertoire was used to minimize amplification bias, and remaining bias was computationally removed after sequencing. The authors' analysis ran thus. Custom Python scripts were used to quantify repertoire diversity as the Shannon entropy index. The unsorted, CD4+ and CD8+ repertoires were each analyzed separately, with the exception of combined analyses, where CD4+ and CD8+ sequences were merged in silico. Clonal expansion was defined as at least a 2-fold frequency increase after treatment relative to C1D1, with a pseudocount of 0.5 for undetected baseline clones. Clones with 0 or 1 copy at C1D1 were defined as singleton clones, while clones with 2 or more copies were defined as non-singleton clones. Clones expanded in unsorted samples were assigned a CD4+, CD8+ or unknown annotation through matching of protein sequences in sorted samples from the same patient. Diversity changes from C1D1 to C4D1 were tested in paired samples using Wilcoxon tests. The source is immuneACCESS, and TCRdb retained only in-frame sequences with V and J called. Part of the clones is not carried over; for the studies checked, unresolved V genes explain less than half of this, and the remainder is unexplained. V, J and clone size were drawn from that table, and D and trimming were deduced from the DNA. Here the sample has about 28,000 clones; 70% to 90% occur a single time. Clones ranked in the top ten supply 20% to 25% of the sample.

The time point tag for this specimen amounts to: cycle 2 day 1 (C2D1) of nivolumab. All trial patients had relapsed after autologous stem cell transplantation, with cohorts A, B and C differing in prior brentuximab vedotin exposure. The trial cohort included 55 to 65 patients with relapsed/refractory classical Hodgkin lymphoma, and each patient had a best overall response of complete response, partial response or progressive disease. Single-agent nivolumab was administered to trial patients in the multi-cohort phase II CheckMate 205 trial. An independent review committee assessed best overall response by applying the 2007 International Working Group response criteria. Trial PBMCs were collected just before the start of nivolumab (C1D1) and during therapy at cycle 2 day 1 and cycle 4 day 1. Peripheral blood was collected in 8 mL Vacutainer Cell Preparation Tubes, from which PBMCs were isolated by centrifugation and then cryopreserved.

The CDR1 and CDR2 encoded by the germline V gene are ENHRY and SYGVKD. The CDR3 contains 14 residues, cysteine and phenylalanine counted. The only DNA kept is the CDR3, 42 bases in frame from the first base. V is shortened by 0 bases, J by 2 bases, and the region joining them spans 7 bases. This sequence was found in a human donor with classical Hodgkin lymphoma. The sample was peripheral blood mononuclear cells (PBMCs), taken before the second cycle of nivolumab. The V and J genes are TRBV10-3 and TRBJ1-2; the D gene remains uncertain. CDR3 region: CAISESGNNYGYTF. The DNA sequence follows: TGTGCCATCAGTGAGTCTGGGAACAACTATGGCTACACCTTC.